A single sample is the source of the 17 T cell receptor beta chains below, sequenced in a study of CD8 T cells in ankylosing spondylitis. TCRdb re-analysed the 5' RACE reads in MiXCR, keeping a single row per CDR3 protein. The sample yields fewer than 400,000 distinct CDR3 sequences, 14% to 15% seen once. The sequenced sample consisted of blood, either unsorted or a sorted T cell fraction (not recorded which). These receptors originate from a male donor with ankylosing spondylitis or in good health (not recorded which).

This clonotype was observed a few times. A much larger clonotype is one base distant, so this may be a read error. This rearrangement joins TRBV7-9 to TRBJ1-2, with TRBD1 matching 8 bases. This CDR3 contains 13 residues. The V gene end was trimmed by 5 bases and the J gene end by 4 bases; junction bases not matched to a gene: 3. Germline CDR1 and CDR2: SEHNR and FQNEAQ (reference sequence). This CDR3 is CASSHDRGYGYTF. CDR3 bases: TGTGCCAGCAGCCACGACAGGGGCTATGGCTACACCTTC.

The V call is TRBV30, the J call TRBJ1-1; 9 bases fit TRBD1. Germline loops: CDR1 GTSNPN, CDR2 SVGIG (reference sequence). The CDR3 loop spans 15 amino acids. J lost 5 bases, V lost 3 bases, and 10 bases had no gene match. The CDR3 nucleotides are TGTGCCTGGAGCGCACAGGGACAGGGAGGTACTGAAGCTTTCTTT. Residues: CAWSAQGQGGTEAFF.

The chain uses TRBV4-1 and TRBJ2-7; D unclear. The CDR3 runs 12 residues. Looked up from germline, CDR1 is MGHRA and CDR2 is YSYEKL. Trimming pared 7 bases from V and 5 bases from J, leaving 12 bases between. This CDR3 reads CASKGVGNEQYF. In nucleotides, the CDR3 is TGCGCCAGCAAGGGTGTAGGGAACGAGCAGTACTTC.

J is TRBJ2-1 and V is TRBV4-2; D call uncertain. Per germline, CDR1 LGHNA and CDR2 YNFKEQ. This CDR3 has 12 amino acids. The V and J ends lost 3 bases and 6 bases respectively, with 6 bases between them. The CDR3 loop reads CASSHGFNEQFF. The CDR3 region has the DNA TGTGCCAGCAGCCACGGATTCAATGAGCAGTTCTTC.

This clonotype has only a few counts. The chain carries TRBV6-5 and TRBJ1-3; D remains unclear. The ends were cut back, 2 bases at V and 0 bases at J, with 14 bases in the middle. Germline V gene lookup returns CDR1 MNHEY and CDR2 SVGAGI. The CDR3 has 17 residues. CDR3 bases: TGTGCCAGCAGTTACGACTCGAGGGCCTACTCTGGAAACACCATATATTTT. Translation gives CASSYDSRAYSGNTIYF.

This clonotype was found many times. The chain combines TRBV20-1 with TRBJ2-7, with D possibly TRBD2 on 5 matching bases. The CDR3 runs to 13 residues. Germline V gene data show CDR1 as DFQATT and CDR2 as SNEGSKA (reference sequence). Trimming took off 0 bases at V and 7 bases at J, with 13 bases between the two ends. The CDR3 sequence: CSARDQTGMEQYF. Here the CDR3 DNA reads TGCAGTGCTAGAGATCAGACGGGGATGGAGCAGTACTTC.

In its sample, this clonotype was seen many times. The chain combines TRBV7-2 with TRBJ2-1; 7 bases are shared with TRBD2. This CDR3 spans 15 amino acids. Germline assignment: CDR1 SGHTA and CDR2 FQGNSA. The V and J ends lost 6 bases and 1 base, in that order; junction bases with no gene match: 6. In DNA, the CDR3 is TGTGCCAGCAGTTTTCGGGGAGGGTCCTACAATGAGCAGTTCTTC. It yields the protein CASSFRGGSYNEQFF.

The CDR3 nucleotides read TGTGCCAGCAGGACCAAGGTGGATAGCAATCAGCCCCAGCATTTT. This gives the protein CASRTKVDSNQPQHF. This chain links TRBV6-1 with TRBJ1-5; D ambiguous. The germline V gene encodes CDR1 MNHNS and CDR2 SASEGT. This CDR3 region has 15 residues. V was pared by 6 bases and J by 0 bases, with 12 bases between.

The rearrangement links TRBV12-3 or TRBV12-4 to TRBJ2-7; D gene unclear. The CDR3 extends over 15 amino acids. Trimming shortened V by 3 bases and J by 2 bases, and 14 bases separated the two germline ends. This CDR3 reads CASSFSDLTTYEQYF. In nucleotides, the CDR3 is TGTGCCAGCAGTTTTTCGGACCTAACAACCTACGAGCAGTACTTC.

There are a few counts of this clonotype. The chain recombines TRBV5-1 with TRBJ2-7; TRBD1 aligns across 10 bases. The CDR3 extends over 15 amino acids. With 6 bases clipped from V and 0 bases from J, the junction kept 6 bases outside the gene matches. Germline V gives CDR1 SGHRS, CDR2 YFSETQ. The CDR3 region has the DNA TGCGCCAGCAAGAAGGGACAGGGGAGCTCCTACGAGCAGTACTTC. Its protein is CASKKGQGSSYEQYF.

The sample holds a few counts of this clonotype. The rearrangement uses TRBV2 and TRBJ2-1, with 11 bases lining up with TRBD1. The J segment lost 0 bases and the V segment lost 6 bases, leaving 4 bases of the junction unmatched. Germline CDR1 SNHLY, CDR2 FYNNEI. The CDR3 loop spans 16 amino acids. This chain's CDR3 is CASRSGTGGSYNEQFF. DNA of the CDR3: TGTGCCAGCAGGTCCGGGACAGGGGGCTCCTACAATGAGCAGTTCTTC.

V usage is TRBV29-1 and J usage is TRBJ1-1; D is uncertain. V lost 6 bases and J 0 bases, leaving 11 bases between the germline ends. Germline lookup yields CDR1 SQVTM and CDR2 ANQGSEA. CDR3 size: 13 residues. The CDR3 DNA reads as TGCAGCGTCCTCCCGAACTTGAACACTGAAGCTTTCTTT. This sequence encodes CSVLPNLNTEAFF.

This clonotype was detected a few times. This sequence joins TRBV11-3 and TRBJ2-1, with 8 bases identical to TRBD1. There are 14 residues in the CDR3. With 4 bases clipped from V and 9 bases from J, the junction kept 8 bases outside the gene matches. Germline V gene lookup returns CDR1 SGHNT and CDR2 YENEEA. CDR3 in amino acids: CASSSGQGASEQFF. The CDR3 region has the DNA TGTGCCAGCAGCTCCGGACAGGGAGCAAGTGAGCAGTTCTTC.

The DNA for the CDR3 is TGTGCCAGCAGTTTAGTCCCAGGGGGCCTCGGCACAGATACGCAGTATTTT. Translating gives CASSLVPGGLGTDTQYF. The chain recombines TRBV12-3 or TRBV12-4 with TRBJ2-3, with TRBD1 matching 8 bases. V was clipped by 1 base and J by 1 base; unmatched bases: 7. CDR3 length equals 17 residues.

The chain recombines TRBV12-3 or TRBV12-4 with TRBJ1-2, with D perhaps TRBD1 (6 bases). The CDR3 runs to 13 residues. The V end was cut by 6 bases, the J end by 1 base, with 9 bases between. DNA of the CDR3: TGTGCCAGCAGGGAAGGGGGTAACTATGGCTACACCTTC. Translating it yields CASREGGNYGYTF.

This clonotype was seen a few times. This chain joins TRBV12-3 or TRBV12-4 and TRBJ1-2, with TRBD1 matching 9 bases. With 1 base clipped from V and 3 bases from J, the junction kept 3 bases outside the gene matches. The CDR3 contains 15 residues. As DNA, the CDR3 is TGTGCCAGCAGTTTAGGACAGGGGGGGGACTATGGCTACACCTTC. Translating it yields CASSLGQGGDYGYTF.

CDR3 sequence (DNA): TGTGCCAGTAGTATGTCCTACCGCTTGGAGCAGTACTTC. This gives the protein CASSMSYRLEQYF. The V gene is TRBV19, the J gene TRBJ2-7; no reliable D call. The CDR3 totals 13 residues. Trimming stripped 3 bases from V and 7 bases from J, with 13 bases between. Germline V gene lookup returns CDR1 LNHDA and CDR2 SQIVND (reference sequence).